The entry that follows covers one T cell receptor (beta chain) sequence. In the original analysis: Amplification of reference gene primers was used by the study to estimate nucleated cell counts. The table came from immunoSEQ multiplex PCR; TCRdb's copy has only in-frame clones and leaves some out. Clone size and V and J calls were adopted from that table, with D and trimming inferred from the DNA. The sample records under 200,000 clones, 70% to 90% being singletons. This sample stems from a study of blood T cell repertoires in COVID-19. The source of this sequence is a woman older than 75 with acute or convalescent COVID-19. Specimen: peripheral blood.

Here the CDR3 DNA reads TGTGCCACCAGCATTGCACAGGGGAACACTGAAGCTTTCTTT. Amino acids: CATSIAQGNTEAFF. The V call is TRBV15, the J call TRBJ1-1; D is possibly TRBD1 (6 bases). Trimming took 4 bases from V and 1 from J, leaving 10 bases between them. CDR1 and CDR2 (germline): LNHNV, YYDKDF (reference sequence). The CDR3 is 14 residues long.